The next 5 T cell receptor beta chains were all read from a single sample in a study of shared clonotypes between healthy human individuals. Assay: immunoSEQ multiplex PCR; the TCRdb copy retains only in-frame clones and omits some. The sample includes over a million clones, 95% to 97% of them seen just once. Input material: naive CD4+ T cells sorted from blood. Sample subset: CD45RA+ positively selected. The receptors derive from a man younger than 40 in good health.

V is TRBV18 and J is TRBJ2-1, with 8 bases matching TRBD2. With 3 bases clipped from V and 7 bases from J, the junction kept 11 bases outside the gene matches. The CDR3 spans 16 residues. Germline-derived CDR1 and CDR2 are KGHSH and LQKENI. Here the CDR3 reads CASSPKLSGSPNEQFF. In nucleotides, the CDR3 is TGTGCCAGCTCACCCAAGCTGAGCGGGAGTCCGAATGAGCAGTTCTTC.

The chain joins TRBV11-2 to TRBJ2-5; D is perhaps TRBD1 (7 bases). Germline assignment: CDR1 SGHAT and CDR2 FQNNGV. V gave up 1 base and J gave up 4 bases, with 13 bases separating them. There are 15 residues in the CDR3. The CDR3 DNA reads TGTGCCAGCAGCTTAGTAAGGCAGGGGGGAGAGACCCAGTACTTC. Protein sequence: CASSLVRQGGETQYF.

The chain carries TRBV11-3 and TRBJ1-1; D possibly corresponds to TRBD1 (5 bases). The germline CDR1 and CDR2 sequences are SGHNT and YENEEA. V lost 5 bases and J 10 bases, leaving 17 bases between the germline ends. This CDR3 has 13 residues. The chain's CDR3 is CASSRGRWGIAFF. The CDR3 bases are TGTGCCAGCAGCCGGGGACGCTGGGGGATAGCTTTCTTT.

The V gene is TRBV5-4, the J gene TRBJ1-2, with a possible D match to TRBD1 (5 bases). The CDR3 loop spans 15 amino acids. CDR1 is SGHNT and CDR2 is YYREEE in the germline V gene (reference sequence). V was trimmed by 3 bases and J by 5 bases, leaving 17 bases between them. The CDR3 DNA follows: TGTGCCAGCAGCTGGCCGGGACTGGATCTATATGGCTACACCTTC. Protein sequence: CASSWPGLDLYGYTF.

This rearrangement joins TRBV5-1 to TRBJ2-3; D perhaps matches TRBD1 (7 bases). This CDR3 is 16 amino acids long. Germline V gene lookup returns CDR1 SGHRS and CDR2 YFSETQ. V was trimmed by 1 base and J by 2 bases, leaving 14 bases between them. For the CDR3, the DNA is TGCGCCAGCAGCTTGCAGGGGGGCTTTGTCACAGATACGCAGTATTTT. It codes for CASSLQGGFVTDTQYF.